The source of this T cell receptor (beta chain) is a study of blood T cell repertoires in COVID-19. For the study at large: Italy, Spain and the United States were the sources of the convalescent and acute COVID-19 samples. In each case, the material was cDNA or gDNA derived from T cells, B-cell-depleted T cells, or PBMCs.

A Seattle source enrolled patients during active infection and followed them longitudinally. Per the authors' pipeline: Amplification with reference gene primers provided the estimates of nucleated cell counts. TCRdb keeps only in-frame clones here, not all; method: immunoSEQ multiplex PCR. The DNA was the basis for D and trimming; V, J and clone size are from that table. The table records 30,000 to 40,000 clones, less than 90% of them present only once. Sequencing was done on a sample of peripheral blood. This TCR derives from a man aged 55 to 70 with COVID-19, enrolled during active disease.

This chain's CDR3 is CASSSDSTTGELFF. The DNA for the CDR3 is TGCGCCAGCAGTTCGGACAGCACCACCGGGGAGCTGTTTTTT. This rearrangement joins TRBV5-1 to TRBJ2-2, with D perhaps TRBD1 (6 bases). The CDR3 loop spans 14 amino acids. V was shortened by 5 bases and J by 4 bases, with 12 bases between the two germline ends. CDR1 is SGHRS, CDR2 YFSETQ, per germline.